Listed below are T cell receptor beta chains from one sample, sequenced in a study of T cells after yellow fever vaccination. A single record per CDR3 protein comes from TCRdb applying MiXCR to the 5' RACE reads. The sample carries hundreds of thousands of distinct CDR3 sequences, 9% to 15% recorded once. The starting material was PBMCs, obtained on the day of the yellow fever booster vaccination. The receptors shown here come from a man younger than 45 who received the YFV17D yellow fever vaccine. Each CDR3 is given with its conserved first and last residue. The D gene is left open where the match is weak. Expanded clones get a size class; other rows say once, few or many, or leave the size out.

size	V	J	D	DNA	CDR3
few	TRBV20-1	TRBJ2-1	.	TGCAGTGATTCGCAAGGGGCCTCCTACAATGAGCAGTTCTTC	CSDSQGASYNEQFF
few	TRBV5-1	TRBJ2-5	TRBD2	TGCGCCAGCAGCCCCCGGACTAGCAGCAACGGAGAGACCCAGTACTTC	CASSPRTSSNGETQYF
.	TRBV28	TRBJ2-2	.	TGTGCCAGCAGCAATTATCGGGGCTCCGGGGAGCTGTTTTTT	CASSNYRGSGELFF
few	TRBV29-1	TRBJ2-1	TRBD1	TGCAGCGTTCGACAGGGTCAGAGTGAGCAGTTCTTC	CSVRQGQSEQFF
few	TRBV27	TRBJ1-2	TRBD1	TGTGCCAGCAGTGCCAAGGGGGCGAACTATGGCTACACCTTC	CASSAKGANYGYTF
many	TRBV5-1	TRBJ2-3	TRBD2	TGCGCCAGCAGCTTCCAGCGGGAGACAGATACGCAGTATTTT	CASSFQRETDTQYF
few	TRBV7-6	TRBJ2-3	TRBD2	TGTGCCAGCAGCTTAGCGCTGGGACTAGCGGGAGCAGATACGCAGTATTTT	CASSLALGLAGADTQYF
few	TRBV5-1	TRBJ1-6	.	TGCGCCAGCAGCCCCGGCGTGCCCCGAGGTCCCCTCCACTTT	CASSPGVPRGPLHF
.	TRBV20-1	TRBJ2-7	TRBD2	TGCAGTGCGCCCGGGACTAGAGTAGCTAGCTACGAGCAGTACTTC	CSAPGTRVASYEQYF
many	TRBV18	TRBJ2-1	TRBD2	TGTGCCAGCTCACCCCAGCGGGAGTCCCCCAATGAGCAGTTCTTC	CASSPQRESPNEQFF
.	TRBV16	TRBJ1-6	.	TGTGCCAGCAGCCAATCTTTGGTTTCACCCCTCCACTTT	CASSQSLVSPLHF
.	TRBV27	TRBJ2-1	.	TGTGCCAGCAGTCCCTACCTACTAGGGGGACGAAATGAGCAGTTCTTC	CASSPYLLGGRNEQFF
few	TRBV20-1	TRBJ2-1	TRBD2	TGCAGTGCTAGTGCCCAGGCGGGAGTTTCGTATGAGCAGTTCTTC	CSASAQAGVSYEQFF
once	TRBV5-1	TRBJ1-2	.	TGCGCCAGCTCCCCGACAGCCCTCATGCGTGGCTACACCTTC	CASSPTALMRGYTF
.	TRBV11-2	TRBJ1-4	TRBD1	TGTGCCAGCAGCTCCTTGACAGGGGGCTATGAAAAACTGTTTTTT	CASSSLTGGYEKLFF
.	TRBV20-1	TRBJ2-3	TRBD2	TGCAGTGCCCCGACTAGCGGGAGGGCAGATACGCAGTATTTT	CSAPTSGRADTQYF
.	TRBV9	TRBJ2-3	.	TGTGCCAGCAGCGCGGCGGGACAGAGCACAGATACGCAGTATTTT	CASSAAGQSTDTQYF
few	TRBV9	TRBJ2-1	.	TGTGCCAGCAGCCCCATGGGGGAAACCAATGAGCAGTTCTTC	CASSPMGETNEQFF
few	TRBV7-9	TRBJ2-1	.	TGTGCCAGCAGCTTGATGGGAAGACGGTTCTTC	CASSLMGRRFF
few	TRBV7-2	TRBJ2-7	.	TGTGCCAGCAGCTCAAAAGCAGAGCAGTACTTC	CASSSKAEQYF
.	TRBV19	TRBJ2-7	TRBD2	TGTGCCAGTAAAGGGGGGACTAGCCCCTACGAGCAGTACTTC	CASKGGTSPYEQYF
few	TRBV7-2	TRBJ2-3	.	TGTGCCAGCAGCCGCAGACTTCCTAGCACAGATACGCAGTATTTT	CASSRRLPSTDTQYF
.	TRBV4-3	TRBJ1-1	.	TGCGCCAGCAGCCAGGATATCGGGACGGCTGAAGCTTTCTTT	CASSQDIGTAEAFF
.	TRBV4-3	TRBJ2-2	TRBD1	TGCGCCAGCAGCCAACAACCGGGACAGGGGGTCGGGGAGCTGTTTTTT	CASSQQPGQGVGELFF
few	TRBV7-2	TRBJ2-3	.	TGTGCCAGCAGCTTCGGCCAAGATACGCAGTATTTT	CASSFGQDTQYF
.	TRBV12-3/TRBV12-4	TRBJ2-1	TRBD1	TGTGCCAGCAGTCGCCCAGGGGGCTCTTCCGGCAATGAGCAGTTCTTC	CASSRPGGSSGNEQFF
few	TRBV20-1	TRBJ1-5	.	TGCAGTGCCTCTAGGAAGCTCGCCCAGCCCCAGCATTTT	CSASRKLAQPQHF
few	TRBV9	TRBJ2-4	.	TGTGCCAGCAGCGTAGGGGGGGGCGGGAAGGTAAACATTCAGTACTTC	CASSVGGGGKVNIQYF
.	TRBV14	TRBJ1-1	.	TGTGCCAGCAGCCAAGTCCGGTACACTGAAGCTTTCTTT	CASSQVRYTEAFF
few	TRBV15	TRBJ2-1	.	TGTGCCACCAGCATGAGGGGCACTAGGCCCAATGAGCAGTTCTTC	CATSMRGTRPNEQFF
few	TRBV6-2/TRBV6-3	TRBJ2-1	.	TGTGCCAGCGCGAGCACTAGGGCCAATGAGCAGTTCTTC	CASASTRANEQFF
.	TRBV20-1	TRBJ2-1	.	TGCAGTGCTACGCGGGACACCCAATATGAGCAGTTCTTC	CSATRDTQYEQFF
.	TRBV28	TRBJ1-4	.	TGTGCCAGCAGTTTGCAGATCGAGAATGAAAAACTGTTTTTT	CASSLQIENEKLFF
few	TRBV20-1	TRBJ2-1	.	TGCAGTGGTCTACGTGGCGCCGGGGGCAATGAGCAGTTCTTC	CSGLRGAGGNEQFF
.	TRBV10-3	TRBJ2-1	TRBD2	TGTGCCATCAGTGGACTAGCGGGAGAGGTGGGGTCCTACAATGAGCAGTTCTTC	CAISGLAGEVGSYNEQFF
.	TRBV25-1	TRBJ2-3	TRBD2	TGTGCTTGCGGTAGGGGAGGAGCGGGAGGTCTCACAGATACGCAGTATTTT	CACGRGGAGGLTDTQYF
few	TRBV7-2	TRBJ2-1	.	TGTGCCAGCAGCGACCCGGGAGACGAGCAGTTCTTC	CASSDPGDEQFF
few	TRBV24-1	TRBJ2-3	.	TGTGCCACCAGTGACTTACAGGAAGATACGCAGTATTTT	CATSDLQEDTQYF
few	TRBV5-6	TRBJ2-7	.	TGTGCCAGCAGCTTGAATATCTACGAGCAGTACTTC	CASSLNIYEQYF
.	TRBV20-1	TRBJ1-6	.	TGCTGTGCTAGAGTGGGGGACGTGAATTCACCCCTCCACTTT	CCARVGDVNSPLHF
few	TRBV5-8	TRBJ1-2	TRBD1	TGTGCCAGCAGCTTGGCCGGGGGAGGGGGCCTGGAGATCTATGGCTACACCTTC	CASSLAGGGGLEIYGYTF
few	TRBV12-3/TRBV12-4	TRBJ2-2	TRBD2	TGTGCCAGCACCCCCCACATAGCGGGCGGGGAGCTGTTTTTT	CASTPHIAGGELFF
.	TRBV6-1	TRBJ2-1	.	TGTGCCAGCAGTAGCAGGGAAGCGAGCTCCTACAATGAGCAGTTCTTC	CASSSREASSYNEQFF
.	TRBV7-9	TRBJ1-4	.	TGTGCCAGCAGCCTACTCCCGGGGCAGGGTGGAGAAAAACTGTTTTTT	CASSLLPGQGGEKLFF
few	TRBV12-3/TRBV12-4	TRBJ2-1	TRBD2	TGTGCCAGCAGTACACTAGCGCATGAGCAGTTCTTC	CASSTLAHEQFF
.	TRBV13	TRBJ2-7	.	TGTGCCAGCAGCTCATCCCGGGACTTGGGGATCCACGAGCAGTACTTC	CASSSSRDLGIHEQYF
few	TRBV28	TRBJ2-4	.	TGTGCCAGCAGTTTCTTCGGACGGCTAGCCAAAAACATTCAGTACTTC	CASSFFGRLAKNIQYF
few	TRBV29-1	TRBJ2-3	TRBD2	TGCAGCGTTGTGACTAGCGGGAGCACAGATACGCAGTATTTT	CSVVTSGSTDTQYF
many	TRBV5-6	TRBJ2-1	.	TGTGCCAGCAGCTTGTCTGCGGGAGAGCAGTTCTTC	CASSLSAGEQFF
few	TRBV5-1	TRBJ2-1	TRBD1	TGCGCCAGCAGCAGACCGGGACAGCAAATAGACAATGAGCAGTTCTTC	CASSRPGQQIDNEQFF
few	TRBV19	TRBJ2-7	.	TGTGCCAGTAGTGCCTTCGGGAAGTCGGAGCAGTACTTC	CASSAFGKSEQYF
.	TRBV5-5	TRBJ2-5	.	TGTGCCAGCAGCAGGAAAGACCAAGAGACCCAGTACTTC	CASSRKDQETQYF
.	TRBV6-2/TRBV6-3	TRBJ2-6	TRBD2	TGTGCCAGCAGTTACTCTCGTGCGGGGGGCGCTTTAAAGGGGGCCAACGTCCTGACTTTC	CASSYSRAGGALKGANVLTF
.	TRBV29-1	TRBJ1-5	TRBD1	TGCAGCGTTGTAGAGGACAGGGAGGGCTATCAGCCCCAGCATTTT	CSVVEDREGYQPQHF
.	TRBV4-3	TRBJ2-7	TRBD1	TGCGCCAGCAGCCAAGATTTACCTAGGGGGCCCTACGAGCAGTACTTC	CASSQDLPRGPYEQYF
few	TRBV4-1	TRBJ2-4	.	TGCGCCAGCAGCCAAGATTTCAGGGGTGGGTTAAACATTCAGTACTTC	CASSQDFRGGLNIQYF
.	TRBV20-1	TRBJ2-7	TRBD2	TGCAGTGCTAGGAAAGCGGGAGCCTACGAGCAGTACTTC	CSARKAGAYEQYF
.	TRBV2	TRBJ2-2	TRBD2	TGTGCCAGGACGAACGGCGGGAGTCCCGGGGAGCTGTTTTTT	CARTNGGSPGELFF
.	TRBV7-2	TRBJ1-1	TRBD1	TGTGCCAGCAGCTTAGCCTCACAGGGGGTGAACACTGAAGCTTTCTTT	CASSLASQGVNTEAFF